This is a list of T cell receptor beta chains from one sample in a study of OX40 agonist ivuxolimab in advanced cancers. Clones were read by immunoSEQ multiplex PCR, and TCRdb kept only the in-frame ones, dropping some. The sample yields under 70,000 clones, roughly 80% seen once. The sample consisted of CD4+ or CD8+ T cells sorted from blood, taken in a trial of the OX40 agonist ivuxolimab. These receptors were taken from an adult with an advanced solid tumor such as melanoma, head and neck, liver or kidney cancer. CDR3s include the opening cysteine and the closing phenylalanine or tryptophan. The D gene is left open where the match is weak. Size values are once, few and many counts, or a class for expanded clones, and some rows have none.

TGCGCCAGCAGCCAAGCTACCAGGACTATAAATGAGCAGTTCTTC CASSQATRTINEQFF TRBJ2-1 . TRBV4-1 .
TGTGCCAGCAGCTTGGACCCTGGGGGTTCAGATACGCAGTATTTT CASSLDPGGSDTQYF TRBJ2-3 . TRBV5-4 .
TGTGCCAGCAGTTCGCCCATTGGGGAGACCCAGTACTTC CASSSPIGETQYF TRBJ2-5 . TRBV6-5 .
TGTGCCAGCAGCTTGATCGCCTCGAACACCGGGGAGCTGTTTTTT CASSLIASNTGELFF TRBJ2-2 . TRBV5-4 .
TGCGCCAGCAGAGTCATGGGGGCGGGGGAGACCCAGTACTTC CASRVMGAGETQYF TRBJ2-5 . TRBV5-1 .
TGTGCCAGCAGTCCCCTGGAGATCAATGAAGCTTTCTTT CASSPLEINEAFF TRBJ1-1 . TRBV5-6 .
TGTGCCAGCAGTGAAGTTCAGGCCCTCGGGGGGGCTTTCTTT CASSEVQALGGAFF TRBJ1-1 . TRBV2 once
TGTGCTAGCAGCTTGGGACTAGCGGGGGCCGGCACAGATACGCAGTATTTT CASSLGLAGAGTDTQYF TRBJ2-3 TRBD2 TRBV7-7 .
TGCGCCAGCAGCCGAGACGGGGCAGCCGGTAACTACGAGCAGTACTTC CASSRDGAAGNYEQYF TRBJ2-7 . TRBV4-1 .
TGTGCCAGCAGAAGACAGGGGGGAGGTCAAGAGACCCAGTACTTC CASRRQGGGQETQYF TRBJ2-5 TRBD1 TRBV2 .
TGTGCCAGCAGCTTAATGTCCAGGGTCAGCGAGACCCAGTACTTC CASSLMSRVSETQYF TRBJ2-5 . TRBV7-3 once
TGCGCCAGCAGCTTGGGGGGGGGCGAGTACACTGAAGCTTTCTTT CASSLGGGEYTEAFF TRBJ1-1 . TRBV5-1 .
TGCGCCAGCAGCCCAGGTCCAGCGGGGCCCACAGATACGCAGTATTTT CASSPGPAGPTDTQYF TRBJ2-3 TRBD2 TRBV5-1 .